Listed below are T cell receptor beta chains from one sample, sequenced in a study of blood T cell repertoires in COVID-19. Produced via immunoSEQ multiplex PCR; TCRdb's table is partial and in-frame only. The sample consists of 270,000 or so clones, approximately 84% of them appearing once. Sequenced sample: peripheral blood. The receptors derive from a human donor with COVID-19, enrolled during active disease. The donor label of this sample is uncertain. Both conserved end residues are part of each CDR3. The D gene is left open where the match is weak. For some rows the clone size is stated as once, few or many, or as a class when expanded; others skip it.

j_call v_call d_call clone_size cdr3_aa cdr3_nt
TRBJ1-5 TRBV4-3 NA NA CASSQHTDYNQPQHF TGCGCCAGCAGCCAACATACAGACTACAATCAGCCCCAGCATTTT
TRBJ1-5 TRBV28 NA NA CASSLNQPQHF TGTGCCAGCAGTCTTAATCAGCCCCAGCATTTT
TRBJ1-1 TRBV19 NA NA CASSIQGGSGTEAFF TGTGCCAGTAGTATACAGGGAGGGTCCGGCACTGAAGCTTTCTTT
TRBJ2-3 TRBV25-1 NA NA CASTRDTDTQYF TGTGCCAGCACCCGCGACACAGATACGCAGTATTTT
TRBJ2-7 TRBV12-3/TRBV12-4 TRBD2 NA CASRPSGSHEQYF TGTGCCAGCAGGCCTAGCGGGAGCCACGAGCAGTACTTC
TRBJ2-5 TRBV18 TRBD1 NA CASSRQGEGETQYF TGTGCCAGCTCTCGACAGGGAGAAGGGGAGACCCAGTACTTC
TRBJ1-3 TRBV19 NA NA CASSSRASGNTIYF TGTGCCAGTAGTTCCCGCGCCTCTGGAAACACCATATATTTT
TRBJ2-3 TRBV15 NA many CATSRDSRSDTQYF TGTGCCACCAGCAGAGATTCTAGGTCAGATACGCAGTATTTT
TRBJ1-5 TRBV7-8 TRBD1 few CASSLADRGENQPQHF TGTGCCAGCAGCTTAGCGGACAGGGGTGAAAATCAGCCCCAGCATTTT
TRBJ2-5 TRBV7-2 TRBD2 NA CASSRTSGRLRETQYF TGTGCCAGCAGCCGGACTAGCGGGAGATTGAGAGAGACCCAGTACTTC
TRBJ1-2 TRBV7-2 NA NA CASSLARKSSGYTF TGTGCCAGCAGCTTAGCGCGGAAAAGCTCCGGCTACACCTTC
TRBJ2-5 TRBV10-2 TRBD2 NA CASSLTSGSQETQYF TGCGCCAGCAGCCTGACTAGCGGGAGCCAAGAGACCCAGTACTTC
TRBJ2-7 TRBV29-1 TRBD1 once CSVRGQTYEQYF TGCAGCGTCCGGGGACAGACCTACGAGCAGTACTTC
TRBJ2-1 TRBV5-4 NA NA CASSDDNLGSSYNEQFF TGTGCCAGCAGCGACGACAATCTAGGGAGCTCCTACAATGAGCAGTTCTTC
TRBJ1-6 TRBV5-1 NA NA CASSWGVSNSPLHF TGCGCCAGCAGCTGGGGGGTCTCCAATTCACCCCTCCACTTT
TRBJ1-1 TRBV20-1 NA NA CSASRDTEAFF TGCAGTGCTAGTAGAGACACTGAAGCTTTCTTT
TRBJ2-5 TRBV3-1/TRBV3-2 NA NA CASRWEGEETQYF TGTGCCAGCAGGTGGGAGGGGGAAGAGACCCAGTACTTC
TRBJ1-2 TRBV7-6 TRBD1 once CASSLSAWGQGVEIYGYTF TGTGCCAGCAGCTTATCGGCGTGGGGACAGGGGGTCGAGATCTATGGCTACACCTTC
TRBJ1-5 TRBV10-3 NA NA CAISEGAANQPQHF TGTGCCATCAGTGAGGGGGCAGCTAATCAGCCCCAGCATTTT
TRBJ2-7 TRBV15 TRBD1 NA CATSWDRNYEQYF TGTGCCACCAGCTGGGACAGGAACTACGAGCAGTACTTC